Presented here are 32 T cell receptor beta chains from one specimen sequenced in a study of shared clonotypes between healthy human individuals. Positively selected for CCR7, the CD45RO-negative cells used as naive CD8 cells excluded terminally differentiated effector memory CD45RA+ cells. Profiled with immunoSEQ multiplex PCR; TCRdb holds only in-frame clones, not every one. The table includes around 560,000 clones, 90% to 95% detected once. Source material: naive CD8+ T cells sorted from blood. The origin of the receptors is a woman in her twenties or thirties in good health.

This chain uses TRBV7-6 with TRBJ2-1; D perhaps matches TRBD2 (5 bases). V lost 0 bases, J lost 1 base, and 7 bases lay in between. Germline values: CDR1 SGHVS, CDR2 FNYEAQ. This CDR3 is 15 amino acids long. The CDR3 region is CASSLAGASYNEQFF. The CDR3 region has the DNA TGTGCCAGCAGCTTAGCGGGAGCATCCTACAATGAGCAGTTCTTC.

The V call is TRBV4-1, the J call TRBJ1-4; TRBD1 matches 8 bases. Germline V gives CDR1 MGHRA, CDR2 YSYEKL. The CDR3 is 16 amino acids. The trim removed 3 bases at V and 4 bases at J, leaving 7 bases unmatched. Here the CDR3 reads CASSQDPGQVNEKLFF. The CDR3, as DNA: TGCGCCAGCAGCCAGGACCCGGGACAGGTTAATGAAAAACTGTTTTTT.

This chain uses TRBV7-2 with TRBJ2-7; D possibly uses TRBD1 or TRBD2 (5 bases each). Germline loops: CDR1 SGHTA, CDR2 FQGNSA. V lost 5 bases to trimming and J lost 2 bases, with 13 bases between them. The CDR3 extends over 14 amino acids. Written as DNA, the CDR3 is TGTGCCAGCAGCACTTGGGACGGTCCCTACGAGCAGTACTTC. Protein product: CASSTWDGPYEQYF. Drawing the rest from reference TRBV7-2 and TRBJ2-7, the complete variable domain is GAGVSQSPSNKVTEKGKDVELRCDPISGHTALYWYRQSLGQGLEFLIYFQGNSAPDKSGLPSDRFSAERTGGSVSTLTIQRTQQEDSAVYLCASSTWDGPYEQYFGPGTRLTVT.

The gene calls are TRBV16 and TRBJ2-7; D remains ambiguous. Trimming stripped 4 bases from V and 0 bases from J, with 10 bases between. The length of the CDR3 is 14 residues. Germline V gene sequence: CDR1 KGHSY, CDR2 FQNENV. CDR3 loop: CASSPYRSSYEQYF. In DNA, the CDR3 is TGTGCCAGCAGCCCTTACCGGAGCTCCTACGAGCAGTACTTC. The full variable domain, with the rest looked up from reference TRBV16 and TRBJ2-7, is GEEVAQTPKHLVRGEGQKAKLYCAPIKGHSYVFWYQQVLKNEFKFLISFQNENVFDETGMPKERFSAKCLPNSPCSLEIQATKLEDSAVYFCASSPYRSSYEQYFGPGTRLTVT.

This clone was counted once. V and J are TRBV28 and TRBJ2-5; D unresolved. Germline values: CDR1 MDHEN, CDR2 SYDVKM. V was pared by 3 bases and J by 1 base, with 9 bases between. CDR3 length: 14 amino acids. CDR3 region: CASSFGNSQETQYF. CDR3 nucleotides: TGTGCCAGCAGTTTTGGGAACAGCCAAGAGACCCAGTACTTC.

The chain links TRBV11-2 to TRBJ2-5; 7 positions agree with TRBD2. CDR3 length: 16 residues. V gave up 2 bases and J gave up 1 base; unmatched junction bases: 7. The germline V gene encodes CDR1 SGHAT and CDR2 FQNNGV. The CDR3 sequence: CASSLTQREGQETQYF. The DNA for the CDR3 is TGTGCCAGCAGCTTAACCCAGCGGGAAGGCCAAGAGACCCAGTACTTC.

The CDR3 bases are TGTGCCAGCAGCGGTGGGTACGAGCAGTACTTC. As protein: CASSGGYEQYF. The chain is built from TRBV27 and TRBJ2-5, with D uncertain. TRBJ2-7 matches the DNA end more closely, so the J call is doubtful. The CDR3 sequence is 11 residues long. Germline values: CDR1 MNHEY, CDR2 SMNVEV (reference sequence).

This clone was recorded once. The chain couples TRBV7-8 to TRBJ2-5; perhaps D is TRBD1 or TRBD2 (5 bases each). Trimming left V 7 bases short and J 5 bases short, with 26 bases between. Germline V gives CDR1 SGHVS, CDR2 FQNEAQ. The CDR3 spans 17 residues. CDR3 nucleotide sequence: TGTGCCAGCACGTCCCACCCGGCTGAGGGGATGAGGGAGACCCAGTACTTC. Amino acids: CASTSHPAEGMRETQYF.

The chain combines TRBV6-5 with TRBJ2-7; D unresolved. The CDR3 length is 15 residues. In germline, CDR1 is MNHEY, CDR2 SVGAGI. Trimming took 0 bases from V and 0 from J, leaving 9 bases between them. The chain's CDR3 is CASSYSPGNSYEQYF. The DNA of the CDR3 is TGTGCCAGCAGTTACTCCCCTGGGAACTCCTACGAGCAGTACTTC.

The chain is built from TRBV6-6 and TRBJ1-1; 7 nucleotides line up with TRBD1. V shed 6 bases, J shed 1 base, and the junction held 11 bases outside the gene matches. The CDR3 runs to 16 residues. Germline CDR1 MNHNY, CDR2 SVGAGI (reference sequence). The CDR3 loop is CASSPRGGLKNTEAFF. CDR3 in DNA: TGTGCCAGCAGCCCCAGGGGGGGGCTAAAGAACACTGAAGCTTTCTTT.

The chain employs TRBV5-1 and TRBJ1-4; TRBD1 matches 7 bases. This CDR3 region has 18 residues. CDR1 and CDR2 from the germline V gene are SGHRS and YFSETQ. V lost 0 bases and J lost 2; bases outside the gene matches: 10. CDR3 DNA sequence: TGCGCCAGCAGCTTGGAATATACAGGGGTAGTCACTAATGAAAAACTGTTTTTT. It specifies CASSLEYTGVVTNEKLFF.

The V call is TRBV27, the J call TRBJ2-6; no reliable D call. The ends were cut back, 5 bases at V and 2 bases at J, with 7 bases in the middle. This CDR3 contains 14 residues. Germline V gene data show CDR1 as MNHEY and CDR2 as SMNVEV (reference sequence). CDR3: CASSKGAGANVLTF. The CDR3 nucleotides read TGTGCCAGCAGTAAGGGTGCTGGGGCCAACGTCCTGACTTTC.

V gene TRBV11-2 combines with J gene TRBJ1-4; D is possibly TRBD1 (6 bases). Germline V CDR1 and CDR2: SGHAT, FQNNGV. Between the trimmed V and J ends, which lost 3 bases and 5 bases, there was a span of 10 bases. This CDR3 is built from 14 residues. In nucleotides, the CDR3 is TGTGCCAGCAGCTTGTACAGGGAAAATGAAAAACTGTTTTTT. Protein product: CASSLYRENEKLFF.

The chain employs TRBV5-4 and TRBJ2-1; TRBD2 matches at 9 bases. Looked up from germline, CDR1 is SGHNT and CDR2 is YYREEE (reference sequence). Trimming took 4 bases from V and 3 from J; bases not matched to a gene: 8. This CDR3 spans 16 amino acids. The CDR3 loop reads CASSLDSGSIYNEQFF. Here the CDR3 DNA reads TGTGCCAGCAGCCTCGATAGCGGGAGTATCTACAATGAGCAGTTCTTC.

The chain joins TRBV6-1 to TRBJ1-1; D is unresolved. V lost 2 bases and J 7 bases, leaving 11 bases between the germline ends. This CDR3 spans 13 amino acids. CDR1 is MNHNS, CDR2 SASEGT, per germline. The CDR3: CASSEWAQGEAFF. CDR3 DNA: TGTGCCAGCAGTGAATGGGCTCAAGGTGAAGCTTTCTTT.

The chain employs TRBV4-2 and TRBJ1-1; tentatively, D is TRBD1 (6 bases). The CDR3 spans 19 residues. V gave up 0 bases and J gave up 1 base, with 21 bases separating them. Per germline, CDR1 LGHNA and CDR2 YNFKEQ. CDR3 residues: CASSQDRGSGVKGNTEAFF. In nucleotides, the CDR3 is TGTGCCAGCAGCCAAGATAGGGGGTCAGGGGTCAAGGGGAACACTGAAGCTTTCTTT.

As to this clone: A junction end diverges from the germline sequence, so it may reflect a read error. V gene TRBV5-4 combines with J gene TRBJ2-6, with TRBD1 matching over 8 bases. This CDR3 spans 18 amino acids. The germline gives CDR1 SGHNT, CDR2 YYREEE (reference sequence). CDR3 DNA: TGTGCCAGCAGGTTGGGCCCAGGGGGCTTTACTGGGGCCAACGTCCTGACTTTC. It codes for CASRLGPGGFTGANVLTF.

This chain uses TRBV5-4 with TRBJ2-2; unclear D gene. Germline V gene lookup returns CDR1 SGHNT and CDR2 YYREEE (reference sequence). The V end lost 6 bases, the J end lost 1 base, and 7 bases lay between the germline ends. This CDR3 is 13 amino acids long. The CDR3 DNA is TGTGCCAGCAATCCAGGGAACACCGGGGAGCTGTTTTTT. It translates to CASNPGNTGELFF.

CDR3 sequence: CASSQPSSSSTDTQYF. CDR3 in DNA: TGTGCCAGCAGCCAGCCTAGCTCCTCTAGCACAGATACGCAGTATTTT. The gene calls are TRBV4-2 and TRBJ2-3, with D possibly matching TRBD2 (5 bases). The CDR3 runs 16 residues. V was shortened by 3 bases and J by 0 bases, with 13 bases between the two germline ends. Germline CDR1 and CDR2: LGHNA and YNFKEQ.

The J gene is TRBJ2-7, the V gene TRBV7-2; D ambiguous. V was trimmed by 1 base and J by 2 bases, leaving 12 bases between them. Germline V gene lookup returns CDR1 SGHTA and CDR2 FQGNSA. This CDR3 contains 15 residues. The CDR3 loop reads CASSLVVRAAYEQYF. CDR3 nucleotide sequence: TGTGCCAGCAGCTTAGTTGTAAGGGCTGCCTACGAGCAGTACTTC.

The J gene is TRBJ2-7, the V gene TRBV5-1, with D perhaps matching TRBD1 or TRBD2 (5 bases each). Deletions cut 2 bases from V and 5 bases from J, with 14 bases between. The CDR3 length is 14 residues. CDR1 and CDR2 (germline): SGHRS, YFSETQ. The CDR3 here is CASSLGDVPHEQYF. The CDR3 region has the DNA TGCGCCAGCAGCTTAGGGGACGTCCCTCACGAGCAGTACTTC.

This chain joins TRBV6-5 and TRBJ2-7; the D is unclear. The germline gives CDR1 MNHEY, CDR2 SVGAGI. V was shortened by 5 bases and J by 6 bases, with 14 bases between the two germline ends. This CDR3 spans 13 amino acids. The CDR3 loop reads CASSPGRPSEQYF. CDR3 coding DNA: TGTGCCAGCAGTCCCGGGCGACCTTCCGAGCAGTACTTC.

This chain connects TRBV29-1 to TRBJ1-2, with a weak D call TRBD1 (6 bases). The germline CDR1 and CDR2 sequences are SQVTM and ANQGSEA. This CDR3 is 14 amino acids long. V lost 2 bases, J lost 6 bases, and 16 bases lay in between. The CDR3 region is CSVEFEGVVNGYTF. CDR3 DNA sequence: TGCAGCGTTGAATTTGAGGGGGTGGTAAATGGCTACACCTTC.

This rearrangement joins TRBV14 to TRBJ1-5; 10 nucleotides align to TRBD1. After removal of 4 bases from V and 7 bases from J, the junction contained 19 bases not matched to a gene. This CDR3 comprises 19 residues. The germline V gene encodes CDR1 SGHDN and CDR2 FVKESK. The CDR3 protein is CASSPSEGPGTGESQPQHF. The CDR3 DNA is TGTGCCAGCAGCCCAAGTGAAGGACCCGGGACAGGGGAAAGCCAGCCCCAGCATTTT.

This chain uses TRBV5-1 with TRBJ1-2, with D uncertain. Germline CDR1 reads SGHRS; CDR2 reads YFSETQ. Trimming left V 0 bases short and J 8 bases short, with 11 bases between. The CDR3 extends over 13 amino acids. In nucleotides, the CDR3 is TGCGCCAGCAGCTTGGGGCCCGTTTTCGGCTACACCTTC. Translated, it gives CASSLGPVFGYTF.

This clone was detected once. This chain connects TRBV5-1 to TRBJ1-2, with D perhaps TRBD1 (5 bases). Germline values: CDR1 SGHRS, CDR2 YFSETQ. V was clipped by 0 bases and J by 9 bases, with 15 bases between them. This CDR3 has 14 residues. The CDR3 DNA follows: TGCGCCAGCAGCTTGGCCCGGGACGCCTCGAGCTACACCTTC. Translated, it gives CASSLARDASSYTF.

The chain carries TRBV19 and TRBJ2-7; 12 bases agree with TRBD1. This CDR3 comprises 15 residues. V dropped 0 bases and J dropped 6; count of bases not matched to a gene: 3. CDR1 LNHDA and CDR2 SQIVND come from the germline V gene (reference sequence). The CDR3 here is CASSIEGQGAGEQYF. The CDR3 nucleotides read TGTGCCAGTAGTATAGAGGGACAGGGGGCTGGCGAGCAGTACTTC.

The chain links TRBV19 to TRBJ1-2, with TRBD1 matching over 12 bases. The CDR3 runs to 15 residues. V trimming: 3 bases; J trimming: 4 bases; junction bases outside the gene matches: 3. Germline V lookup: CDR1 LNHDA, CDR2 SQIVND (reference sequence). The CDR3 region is CASSIGTGGVYGYTF. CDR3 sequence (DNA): TGTGCCAGTAGTATCGGGACAGGGGGCGTCTATGGCTACACCTTC.

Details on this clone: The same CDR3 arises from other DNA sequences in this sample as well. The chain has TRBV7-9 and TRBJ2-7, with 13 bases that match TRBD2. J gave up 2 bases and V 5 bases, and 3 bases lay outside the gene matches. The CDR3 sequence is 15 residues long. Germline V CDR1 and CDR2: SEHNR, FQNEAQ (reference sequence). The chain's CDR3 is CASSPGTSGTYEQYF. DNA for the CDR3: TGTGCCAGCAGCCCTGGGACTAGCGGGACCTACGAGCAGTACTTC. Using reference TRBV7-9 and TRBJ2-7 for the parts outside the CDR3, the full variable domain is DTGVSQNPRHKITKRGQNVTFRCDPISEHNRLYWYRQTLGQGPEFLTYFQNEAQLEKSRLLSDRFSAERPKGSFSTLEIQRTEQGDSAMYLCASSPGTSGTYEQYFGPGTRLTVT.

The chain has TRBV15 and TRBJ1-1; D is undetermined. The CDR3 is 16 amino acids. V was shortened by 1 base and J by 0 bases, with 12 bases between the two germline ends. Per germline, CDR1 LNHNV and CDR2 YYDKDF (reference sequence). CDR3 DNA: TGTGCCACCAGCAGAGGACGAGTGGCCATGAACACTGAAGCTTTCTTT. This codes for CATSRGRVAMNTEAFF.

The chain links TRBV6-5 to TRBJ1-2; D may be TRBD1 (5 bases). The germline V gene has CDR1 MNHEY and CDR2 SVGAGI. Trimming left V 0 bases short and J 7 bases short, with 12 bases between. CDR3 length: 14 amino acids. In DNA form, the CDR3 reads TGTGCCAGCAGTTACTCGCCAGGGTGGAGTGGCTACACCTTC. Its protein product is CASSYSPGWSGYTF.

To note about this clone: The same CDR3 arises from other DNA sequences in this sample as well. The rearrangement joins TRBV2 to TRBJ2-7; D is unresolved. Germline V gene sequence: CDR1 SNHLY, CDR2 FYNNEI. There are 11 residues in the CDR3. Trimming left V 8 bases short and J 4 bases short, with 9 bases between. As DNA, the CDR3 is TGTGCCAGCGGTGGCTTGTACGAGCAGTACTTC. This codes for CASGGLYEQYF.